This passage covers 7 T cell receptor beta chains from one sample sequenced in a study of blood T cell repertoires in COVID-19. Using immunoSEQ multiplex PCR, the repertoire was profiled, and TCRdb retains in-frame clones only, with some absent. The data contain around 160,000 clones, 65% to 85% of them singletons. The sample was peripheral blood. The receptor source for this set is a man aged 55-75 years with active or convalescent COVID-19.

This chain links TRBV19 with TRBJ1-2, with D maybe TRBD1 (6 bases). Germline V gives CDR1 LNHDA, CDR2 SQIVND (reference sequence). V dropped 6 bases and J dropped 4 bases, with 18 bases sitting between them. The CDR3 is 15 residues long. The CDR3 here is CASRLASGEIYGYTF. As DNA, the CDR3 is TGTGCCAGTAGATTAGCCTCAGGGGAAATCTATGGCTACACCTTC.

This chain uses TRBV3-1 (or the pseudogene TRBV3-2) with TRBJ2-5; 7 bases map to TRBD2. CDR1 and CDR2 (germline): LGHDT, YNNKEL (reference sequence). The CDR3 loop spans 16 amino acids. The junction had 10 bases not matched to a gene; V was cut back by 1 base and J by 5 bases. The CDR3 bases are TGTGCCAGCAGCCAAGCTAGCGGCCATTCCGGGGAGACCCAGTACTTC. Residues: CASSQASGHSGETQYF.

This chain links TRBV2 with TRBJ2-1, with 9 bases that match TRBD2. The germline gives CDR1 SNHLY, CDR2 FYNNEI. There are 14 residues in the CDR3. Trimming removed 1 base from V and 9 bases from J; junction bases left unmatched: 4. This chain's CDR3 is CASSEVAGDLEQFF. The CDR3, as DNA: TGTGCCAGCAGTGAAGTAGCGGGAGATCTTGAGCAGTTCTTC.

This CDR3 is CASTGLAGGEQYF. As DNA, the CDR3 is TGTGCCAGCACCGGACTAGCGGGGGGAGAGCAGTACTTC. V is TRBV25-1 and J is TRBJ2-7; 14 positions match TRBD2. The CDR3 has 13 amino acids. V lost 7 bases to trimming and J lost 7 bases; unmatched junction nucleotides: 3. Germline CDR1 reads MGHDK; CDR2 reads SYGVNS.

This clone occurred a few times. The same CDR3 also results from other DNA sequences found in this sample. This sequence joins TRBV7-3 and TRBJ1-1, with unresolved D. The V gene lost 3 bases and the J gene lost 1 base, with 6 bases spanning the gap. The CDR3 loop spans 13 amino acids. The germline gives CDR1 SGHTA, CDR2 FQGTGA. The DNA for the CDR3 is TGTGCCAGCAGCTTGCAGGCGAACACTGAAGCTTTCTTT. Encoded protein: CASSLQANTEAFF. Full variable domain (rest looked up from reference TRBV7-3 and TRBJ1-1): GAGVSQTPSNKVTEKGKYVELRCDPISGHTALYWYRQSLGQGPEFLIYFQGTGAADDSGLPNDRFFAVRPEGSVSTLKIQRTERGDSAVYLCASSLQANTEAFFGQGTRLTVV.

V gene TRBV6-5 combines with J gene TRBJ2-5, with 8 nucleotides matching TRBD1. From germline, CDR1 is MNHEY and CDR2 SVGAGI. The CDR3 runs 14 residues. V lost 7 bases and J lost 5; bases outside the gene matches: 9. This chain's CDR3 is CASTSGQGGETQYF. CDR3 bases: TGTGCCAGCACGTCCGGACAGGGTGGTGAGACCCAGTACTTC.

The J gene is TRBJ1-6, the V gene TRBV2, with D perhaps matching TRBD1 (6 bases). This CDR3 region has 13 residues. From germline, CDR1 is SNHLY and CDR2 FYNNEI. V was clipped by 7 bases and J by 7 bases, with 11 bases between them. The CDR3 reads CASNTGKNSPLHF. The DNA of the CDR3 is TGTGCCAGCAATACAGGGAAGAATTCACCCCTCCACTTT.